These 22 T cell receptor beta chains came from one sample sequenced in a study of regulatory T cells in long-lasting Graves disease. Time point reported: newly diagnosed GD, antithyroid drugs for less than 3 months. PBMC RNA served as the TCR library source. Investigators prepared the TCR beta libraries by applying iRepertoire HTBI primers and Arm-PCR of CDR3 regions. TCRdb itself ran the multiplex PCR reads through MiXCR, one entry per CDR3 protein. The sample lists some 240,000 distinct CDR3 sequences; roughly a fifth were seen once. A further study also used this sample, focusing on T cells in Graves' hyperthyroidism and ophthalmopathy.

The sample was peripheral blood mononuclear cells (PBMCs), taken at new diagnosis, from a patient treated with antithyroid drugs. These receptor sequences come from a woman in her thirties with Graves disease.

This clonotype was observed a handful of times. The genes are TRBV5-1 and TRBJ2-4; the D is unclear. V was trimmed by 2 bases and J by 9 bases, leaving 9 bases between them. Looked up from germline, CDR1 is SGHRS and CDR2 is YFSETQ. This CDR3 has 12 amino acids. The CDR3 loop is CASSFTSGIQYF. CDR3 sequence (DNA): TGCGCCAGCAGCTTTACATCCGGCATTCAGTACTTC.

The chain carries TRBV5-6 and TRBJ1-6; D possibly corresponds to TRBD1 (5 bases). The CDR3 has 15 residues. CDR1 and CDR2 from the germline V gene are SGHDT and YYEEEE. With 4 bases removed from V and 10 bases from J, the gap between germline ends came to 18 bases. The DNA of the CDR3 is TGTGCCAGCAGCCTTGGGACGGTCGGAGACTCACCCCTCCACTTT. Translating gives CASSLGTVGDSPLHF.

This clonotype has only a few counts. The CDR3 here is CASSLDVANTEAFF. The CDR3 nucleotides read TGTGCCAGCAGCTTAGACGTCGCGAACACTGAAGCTTTCTTT. The chain combines TRBV7-6 with TRBJ1-1; D uncertain. Trimming removed 1 base at V and 1 base at J, with 7 bases between. The germline V gene encodes CDR1 SGHVS and CDR2 FNYEAQ. The CDR3 consists of 14 residues.

At least ten counts were recorded for this clonotype. V gene TRBV5-1 combines with J gene TRBJ2-7, with D hard to call. The CDR3 runs 14 residues. Germline V gene data show CDR1 as SGHRS and CDR2 as YFSETQ. Trimming removed 0 bases at V and 7 bases at J, with 14 bases between. CDR3 nucleotides: TGCGCCAGCAGCTTGGCCTTCCTCCTCGGTGAGCAGTACTTC. Translation gives CASSLAFLLGEQYF.

This clonotype was seen many times. The chain is built from TRBV11-2 and TRBJ2-2; the D is unclear. Germline CDR1 and CDR2: SGHAT and FQNNGV. The CDR3 runs 11 residues. Trimming shortened V by 5 bases and J by 6 bases, and 4 bases separated the two germline ends. The CDR3 region is CASSPPGELFF. The CDR3 nucleotides read TGTGCCAGCAGCCCCCCCGGGGAGCTGTTTTTT.

With regard to this clonotype: A much larger clone differs by one base, so this may be a read error. The V gene is TRBV7-6, the J gene TRBJ2-1, with 9 bases matching TRBD2. Germline values: CDR1 SGHVS, CDR2 FNYEAQ. The CDR3 covers 14 residues. The DNA for the CDR3 is TGTGCCAGCAGCTTAATGGCTAGCGGGGAAGAGCAGCTCTTC. Its protein is CASSLMASGEEQLF.

This clonotype has a count of ten or more. The J gene is TRBJ1-5, the V gene TRBV30; 7 bases are a match to TRBD1. This CDR3 is 14 amino acids long. Germline V gene lookup returns CDR1 GTSNPN and CDR2 SVGIG (reference sequence). Trimming cost V 2 bases and J 9 bases; bases outside gene matches: 10. CDR3: CAWSTGQTPSPQHF. The CDR3, as DNA: TGTGCCTGGAGTACGGGACAGACACCCTCGCCCCAGCATTTT.

This clonotype was detected many times. This rearrangement joins TRBV28 to TRBJ2-3, with no clear D. The ends were cut back, 2 bases at V and 6 bases at J, with 12 bases in the middle. In germline, CDR1 is MDHEN, CDR2 SYDVKM. The CDR3 contains 14 residues. The CDR3 region is CASSLGGAQDTQYF. Written as DNA, the CDR3 is TGTGCCAGCAGTTTAGGTGGTGCTCAGGATACGCAGTATTTT.

This clonotype was detected a few times. The CDR3 coding sequence is TGTGCCAGCAGTTTGGGGAAACCTGAGCAGTTCTTC. Its translation is CASSLGKPEQFF. The rearrangement joins TRBV6-5 to TRBJ2-1, with D unresolved. The germline CDR1 and CDR2 sequences are MNHEY and SVGAGI. CDR3 length: 12 residues. V was pared by 4 bases and J by 9 bases, with 10 bases between.

The sample holds many counts of this clonotype. The J gene is TRBJ1-3, the V gene TRBV30; D not resolved. CDR1 GTSNPN and CDR2 SVGIG come from the germline V gene (reference sequence). The CDR3 runs 11 residues. V lost 5 bases and J 4 bases, leaving 6 bases between the germline ends. CDR3 sequence (DNA): TGTGCCTGGGGGCAGGGAAACACCATATATTTT. Translation gives CAWGQGNTIYF.

This clonotype was counted only a few times. V and J are TRBV6-2 or TRBV6-3 and TRBJ2-4; 8 nucleotides agree with TRBD1. Germline trimming cut 5 bases from V and 3 bases from J; bases unmatched to any gene: 15. Germline CDR1 reads MNHEY; CDR2 reads SVGEGT. CDR3 length: 18 amino acids. The chain's CDR3 is CASSEWIGQGSDKNIQYF. The CDR3 coding sequence is TGTGCCAGCAGTGAATGGATAGGACAGGGATCGGACAAAAACATTCAGTACTTC.

This clonotype has ten or more counts. The V call is TRBV2, the J call TRBJ1-1; D is undetermined. The germline V gene has CDR1 SNHLY and CDR2 FYNNEI. There are 14 residues in the CDR3. Trimming shortened V by 2 bases and J by 1 base, and 8 bases separated the two germline ends. The CDR3 here is CASSEYTRNTEAFF. DNA of the CDR3: TGTGCCAGCAGTGAATATACTAGGAACACTGAAGCTTTCTTT.

This clonotype was seen repeatedly, ten times or more. The DNA of the CDR3 is TGTGCCTGGAGTGTTCCAGAGACCCAGTACTTC. Protein: CAWSVPETQYF. V and J are TRBV30 and TRBJ2-5; no clear D. V was clipped by 0 bases and J by 4 bases, with 3 bases between them. The CDR3 contains 11 residues. Germline values: CDR1 GTSNPN, CDR2 SVGIG (reference sequence).

This clonotype was seen only a few times. This chain links TRBV5-5 with TRBJ2-2; tentatively, D is TRBD1 (5 bases). Germline-derived CDR1 and CDR2 are SGHKS and YYEKEE (reference sequence). The CDR3 spans 16 residues. Trimming removed 4 bases at V and 8 bases at J, with 21 bases between. CDR3 loop: CASSLSDRPQTGELFF. CDR3 nucleotide sequence: TGTGCCAGCAGCCTCTCCGACAGACCCCAAACGGGGGAGCTGTTTTTT. The full variable domain, in which reference TRBV5-5 and TRBJ2-2 provide the parts outside the CDR3, is DAGVTQSPTHLIKTRGQQVTLRCSPISGHKSVSWYQQVLGQGPQFIFQYYEKEERGRGNFPDRFSARQFPNYSSELNVNALLLGDSALYLCASSLSDRPQTGELFFGEGSRLTVL.

This clonotype was seen many times. J is TRBJ1-2 and V is TRBV2; D is undetermined. CDR3 size: 9 residues. Trimming removed 7 bases at V and 6 bases at J, with 3 bases between. The germline V gene encodes CDR1 SNHLY and CDR2 FYNNEI. CDR3 residues: CASKDGYTF. CDR3 nucleotides: TGTGCCAGCAAGGATGGCTACACCTTC.

V gene TRBV7-9 combines with J gene TRBJ2-7; D is uncertain. The CDR3 sequence is 15 residues long. Trimming cost V 1 base and J 3 bases, with 13 bases left between them. Germline CDR1 and CDR2: SEHNR and FQNEAQ (reference sequence). The CDR3 DNA sequence: TGTGCCAGCAGCTTAGGTATGCAGGATCTCTACGAGCAGTACTTC. This encodes CASSLGMQDLYEQYF.

This clonotype was observed at least ten times. The chain is built from TRBV2 and TRBJ2-2; D unresolved. CDR1 SNHLY and CDR2 FYNNEI come from the germline V gene. CDR3 length: 13 residues. V lost 4 bases to trimming and J lost 6 bases, with 9 bases between them. Here the CDR3 DNA reads TGTGCCAGCAGTGCGCCCGTGCCCGGGGAGCTGTTTTTT. Its translation is CASSAPVPGELFF.

This clonotype has at least ten counts. The rearrangement uses TRBV28 and TRBJ1-5; D is undetermined. The CDR3 sequence is 15 residues long. Per the germline V gene, CDR1 is MDHEN and CDR2 is SYDVKM. V was cut by 6 bases and J by 0 bases, with 12 bases left in between. The CDR3 is CASSTGVYSNQPQHF. DNA of the CDR3: TGTGCCAGCAGCACCGGGGTTTATAGCAATCAGCCCCAGCATTTT.

This clonotype was picked up many times. The chain is built from TRBV6-1 and TRBJ1-5, with 11 nucleotides matching TRBD1. Germline V gene lookup returns CDR1 MNHNS and CDR2 SASEGT. The V gene end was trimmed by 8 bases and the J gene end by 6 bases; junction bases not matched to a gene: 3. The CDR3 runs 13 residues. The CDR3 spells CASYGTGGQPQHF. CDR3 in DNA: TGTGCCAGCTACGGGACAGGGGGTCAGCCCCAGCATTTT.

For this clonotype: A far larger clone is one base from this, pointing to a likely read error. The chain has TRBV6-1 and TRBJ2-1, with a tentative D call TRBD2 (6 bases). Looked up from germline, CDR1 is MNHNS and CDR2 is SASEGT. The CDR3 is made up of 15 amino acids. CDR3 nucleotides: TGTGCCAGCAGTGATAGCGGAGGCGCTTACAATGGGCAGTTCTTC. Translating it yields CASSDSGGAYNGQFF.

This clonotype occurred many times. This chain uses TRBV20-1 with TRBJ2-1; D unresolved. V was trimmed by 3 bases and J by 5 bases, leaving 5 bases between them. The germline gives CDR1 DFQATT, CDR2 SNEGSKA (reference sequence). This CDR3 has 11 residues. CDR3 bases: TGCAGTGCTAGTTATGACAATGAGCAGTTCTTC. This translates into CSASYDNEQFF.

This clonotype was picked up many times. CDR3 DNA: TGCGCCAGCAGCTCGGACGGGAGCTCCTACAATGAGCAGTTCTTC. It is translated as CASSSDGSSYNEQFF. The rearrangement uses TRBV5-1 and TRBJ2-1; a weak D match, TRBD2 (6 bases). Trimming removed 3 bases at V and 0 bases at J, with 10 bases between. The germline gives CDR1 SGHRS, CDR2 YFSETQ. CDR3 length equals 15 residues.